The source of this T cell receptor beta chain is a study of blood T cells in healthy people across ages. Findings and caveats of the study: Because donor CMV status was unknown, expanded clonotype changes were possibly confounded.

Details on this clonotype: The antigen is not known. The CDR3 carries no conserved terminal phenylalanine or tryptophan, so it likely arises from a read error. The DNA is omitted, as the CDR3 cannot be located on it reliably, and the CDR3 follows TCRdb's listing.

The CDR3 has 12 amino acids, counting both end residues. CDR1 and CDR2 (germline): DFQATT, SNEGSKA (reference sequence). Caucasian individuals from Russia who were healthy and aged roughly 6 to 95 acted as donors. It was with a sample-barcoded 5' primer and a J-beta primer mix that a second PCR of about 7 to 12 cycles was run. Per-sample output comprised a minimum of 3 million paired-end reads containing CDR3. One entry per CDR3 protein, called by TCRdb with MiXCR from the 5' RACE reads. The sample carries around 1,800,000 distinct CDR3 sequences, 30% to 40% recorded once. Sequencing was carried out using blood. The rearrangement links TRBV20-1 to TRBJ1-2; TRBD1, the table's D call, lacks a check against the DNA. This TCR came from a human donor in good health. The CDR3 reads CSAYRGRDGHTC.